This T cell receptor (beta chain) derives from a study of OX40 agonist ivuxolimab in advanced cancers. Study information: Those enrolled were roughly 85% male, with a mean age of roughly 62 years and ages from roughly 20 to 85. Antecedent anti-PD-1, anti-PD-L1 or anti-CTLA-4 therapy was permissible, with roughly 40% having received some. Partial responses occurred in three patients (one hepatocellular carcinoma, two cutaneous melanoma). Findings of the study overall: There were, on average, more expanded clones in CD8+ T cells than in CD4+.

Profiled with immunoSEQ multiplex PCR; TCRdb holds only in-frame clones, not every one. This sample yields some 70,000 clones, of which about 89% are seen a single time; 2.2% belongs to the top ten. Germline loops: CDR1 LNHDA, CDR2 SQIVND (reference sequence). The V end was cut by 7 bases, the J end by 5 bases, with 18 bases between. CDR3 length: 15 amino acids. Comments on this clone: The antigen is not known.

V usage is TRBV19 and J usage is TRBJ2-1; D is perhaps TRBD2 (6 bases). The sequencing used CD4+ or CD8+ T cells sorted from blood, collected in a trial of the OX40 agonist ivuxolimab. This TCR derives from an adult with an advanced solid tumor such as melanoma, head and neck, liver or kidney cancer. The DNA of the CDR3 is TGTGCCAGTAAGGGCGGATCGGGAGTAGACAATGAGCAGTTCTTC. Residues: CASKGGSGVDNEQFF.